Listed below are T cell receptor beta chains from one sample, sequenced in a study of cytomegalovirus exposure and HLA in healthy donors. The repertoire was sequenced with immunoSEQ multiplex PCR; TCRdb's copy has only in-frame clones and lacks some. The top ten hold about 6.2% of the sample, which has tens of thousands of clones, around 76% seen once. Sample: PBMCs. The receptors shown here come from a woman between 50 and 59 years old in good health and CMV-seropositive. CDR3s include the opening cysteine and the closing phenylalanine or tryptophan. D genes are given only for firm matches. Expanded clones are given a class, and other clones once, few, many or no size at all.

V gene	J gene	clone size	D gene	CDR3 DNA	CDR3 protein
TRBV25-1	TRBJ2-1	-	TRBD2	TGTGCCAGCAGCCTCTCCGGGAGGTTCGATGAGCAGTTCTTC	CASSLSGRFDEQFF
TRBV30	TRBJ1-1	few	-	TGTGCCTGGGATCCGACAGTTCGGAACACTGAAGCTTTCTTT	CAWDPTVRNTEAFF
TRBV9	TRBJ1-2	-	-	TGTGCCAGCAGCGTAGCTTGGGGCAGCTATGGCTACACCTTC	CASSVAWGSYGYTF
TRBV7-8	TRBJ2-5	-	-	TGTGCCAGCACCCAATCGGAGAAACAAGAGACCCAGTACTTC	CASTQSEKQETQYF
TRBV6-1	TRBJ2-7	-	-	TGTGCCAGCAGACGAAGAGGGTCCCTCGGGGACGAGCAGTACTTC	CASRRRGSLGDEQYF
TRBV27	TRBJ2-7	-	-	TGTGCCAGCAGTTTAGGGCAGAACTCCTACGAGCAGTACTTC	CASSLGQNSYEQYF
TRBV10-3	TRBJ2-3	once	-	TGTGCCATCAGTGAGTCAGGGGTTACTAGCACAGATACGCAGTATTTT	CAISESGVTSTDTQYF
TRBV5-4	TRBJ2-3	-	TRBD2	TGTGCCAGCAGCCATGGGGGACTAGGGGACGCAGATACGCAGTATTTT	CASSHGGLGDADTQYF
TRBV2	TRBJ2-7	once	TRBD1	TGTGCCAGCAGTGAGGCGTGGGAGGACAGGGACTCCTACGAGCAGTACTTC	CASSEAWEDRDSYEQYF
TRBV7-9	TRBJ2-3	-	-	TGTGCCAGCAGCTTCGGGGGCACAGATACGCAGTATTTT	CASSFGGTDTQYF
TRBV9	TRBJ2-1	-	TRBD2	TGTGCCAGCAGCCTTGGGACTAGCGGGAGGGGCGACAATGAGCAGTTCTTC	CASSLGTSGRGDNEQFF
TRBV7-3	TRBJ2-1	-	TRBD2	TGTGCCAGCAGCCGAATACCGGGACTAGCGGCTGGAAACAATGAGCAGTTCTTC	CASSRIPGLAAGNNEQFF
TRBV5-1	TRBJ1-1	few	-	TGCGCCAGCAGCTATTCTCCGGGAGGGGGAACTGAAGCTTTCTTT	CASSYSPGGGTEAFF
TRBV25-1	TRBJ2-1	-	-	TGTGCCAGCAGTGGCGGGACAGACTCCTACAATGAGCAGTTCTTC	CASSGGTDSYNEQFF
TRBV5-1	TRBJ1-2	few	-	TGCGCCAGCAGACCGGACAGAGGGAAAAGGAACTATGGCTACACCTTC	CASRPDRGKRNYGYTF
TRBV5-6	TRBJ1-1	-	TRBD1	TGTGCCAGCAGCTCCTTGACAGGGTGGGGGGAGACTGAAGCTTTCTTT	CASSSLTGWGETEAFF
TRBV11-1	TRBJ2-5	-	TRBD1	TGTGCCAGCAGCTCCCGGGACAGGGGTTATGAGACCCAGTACTTC	CASSSRDRGYETQYF
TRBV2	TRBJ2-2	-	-	TGTGCCAGCAGCTCCTACCTTGAGCTGTTTTTT	CASSSYLELFF
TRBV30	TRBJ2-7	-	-	TGTGCCTGGAATCGCCCAGGCCTGAGCTCCTACGAGCAGTACTTC	CAWNRPGLSSYEQYF
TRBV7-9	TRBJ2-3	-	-	TGTGCCAGCAGCTTAGTTAGGCTAGCAGGGGGCACAGATACGCAGTATTTT	CASSLVRLAGGTDTQYF
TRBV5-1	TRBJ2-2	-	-	TGCGCCAGCAGCGGGCGGACCAGTCGAGGGACCGGGGAGCTGTTTTTT	CASSGRTSRGTGELFF
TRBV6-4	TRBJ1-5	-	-	TGTGCCAGCAGCTTGGACAGCGAACCCAATCAGCCCCAGCATTTT	CASSLDSEPNQPQHF
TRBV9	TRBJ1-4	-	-	TGTGCCAGCAGCGTAGGGCAGGGCAATGAAAAACTGTTTTTT	CASSVGQGNEKLFF
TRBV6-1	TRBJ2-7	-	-	TGTGCCAGCAGCCCCTCTTTTTACTACGAGCAGTACTTC	CASSPSFYYEQYF
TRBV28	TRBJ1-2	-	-	TGTGCCAGCAGGCCAAGGGGAGGGTCAGTCTATGGCTACACCTTC	CASRPRGGSVYGYTF
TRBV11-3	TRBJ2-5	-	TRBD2	TGTGCCAGCAGCTCGGGACTAGCGGGACGGGAGACCCAGTACTTC	CASSSGLAGRETQYF
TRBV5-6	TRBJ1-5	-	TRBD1	TGTGCCAGCAGCCGGGACAGGGGCAATCAGCCCCAGCATTTT	CASSRDRGNQPQHF
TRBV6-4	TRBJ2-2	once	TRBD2	TGTGCCAGCAAGCCGGGACTAGCGACCGGGGAGCTGTTTTTT	CASKPGLATGELFF
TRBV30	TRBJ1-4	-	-	TGTGCCTGGAGTACGCGGAACTATGAAAAACTGTTTTTT	CAWSTRNYEKLFF
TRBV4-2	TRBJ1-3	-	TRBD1	TGTGCCAGCAGCCGGACAGGGGTAGGAAACACCATATATTTT	CASSRTGVGNTIYF
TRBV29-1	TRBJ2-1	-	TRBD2	TGCAGCGTTGATGGGGCGGGGACTAGCGATTACAATGAGCAGTTCTTC	CSVDGAGTSDYNEQFF
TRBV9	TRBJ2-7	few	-	TGTGCCAGCAGCGGTAATACGGGAGCCGGCTACGAGCAGTACTTC	CASSGNTGAGYEQYF
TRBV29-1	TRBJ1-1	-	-	TGCAGCGTTCAGAAGAACACTGAAGCTTTCTTT	CSVQKNTEAFF
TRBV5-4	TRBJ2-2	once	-	TGTGCCAGCAGCTTACAGGGCATGGGACGTGGCGGGGAGCTGTTTTTT	CASSLQGMGRGGELFF
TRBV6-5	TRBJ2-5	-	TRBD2	TGTGCCAGCAGTCCGCCCTGGCGGGAGCAAGAGACCCAGTACTTC	CASSPPWREQETQYF
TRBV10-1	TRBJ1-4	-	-	TGCGCCAGCAGTGAAAACGGGATCGAATCAAAACTGTTTTTT	CASSENGIESKLFF
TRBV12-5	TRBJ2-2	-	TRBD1	TGTGCTAGTGGGGGACAGGGTAAGGGGACCGGGGAGCTGTTTTTT	CASGGQGKGTGELFF
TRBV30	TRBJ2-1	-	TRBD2	TGTGCCTGGATTGGTGGAGTAGCGGGAGGGCGCGGTGAGCAGTTCTTC	CAWIGGVAGGRGEQFF
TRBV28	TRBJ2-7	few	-	TGTGCCAGCAACCCTTTCGGAGGGAACTACGAGCAGTACTTC	CASNPFGGNYEQYF
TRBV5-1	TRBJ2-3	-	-	TGCGCCAGCGTGCGGGACGGATCTCGCACAGATACGCAGTATTTT	CASVRDGSRTDTQYF
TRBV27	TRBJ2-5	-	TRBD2	TGTGCCAGCAGTTTAGGACTAGCGGGGTCAGGGACCCAGTACTTC	CASSLGLAGSGTQYF
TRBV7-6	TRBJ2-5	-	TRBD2	TGTGCCAGCAGCTTGGCCGGACTAGCGGGAGGGGAGACCCAGTACTTC	CASSLAGLAGGETQYF
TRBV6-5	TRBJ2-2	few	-	TGTGCCAGCAGTTGGGAGAGGGCGAACACCGGGGAGCTGTTTTTT	CASSWERANTGELFF